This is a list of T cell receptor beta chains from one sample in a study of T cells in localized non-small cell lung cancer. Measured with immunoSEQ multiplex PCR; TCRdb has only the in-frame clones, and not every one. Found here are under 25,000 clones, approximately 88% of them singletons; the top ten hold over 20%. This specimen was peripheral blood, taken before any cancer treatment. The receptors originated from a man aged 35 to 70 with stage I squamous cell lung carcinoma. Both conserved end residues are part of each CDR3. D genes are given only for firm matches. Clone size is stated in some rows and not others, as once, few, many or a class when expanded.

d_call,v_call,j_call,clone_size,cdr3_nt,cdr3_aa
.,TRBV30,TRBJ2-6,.,TGTGCCTGGAGTGTGTATGGGGCCAACGTCCTGACTTTC,CAWSVYGANVLTF
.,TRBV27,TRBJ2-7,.,TGTGCCAGCAGTTTAGGTCAGTCCTACGAGCAGTACTTC,CASSLGQSYEQYF
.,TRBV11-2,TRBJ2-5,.,TGTGCCAGCAGCCTCTCGGACAACCAAGAGACCCAGTACTTC,CASSLSDNQETQYF
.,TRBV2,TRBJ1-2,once,TGTGCCAGCAGTGAGCAGGGAGGAAACTATGGCTACACCTTC,CASSEQGGNYGYTF
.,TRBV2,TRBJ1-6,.,TGTGCCAGCAGTGGGCAGGGAGTGCTCTCACCCCTCCACTTT,CASSGQGVLSPLHF
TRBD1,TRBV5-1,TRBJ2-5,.,TGCGCCAGCAGCTTTCAGGGGGAGGAGACCCAGTACTTC,CASSFQGEETQYF
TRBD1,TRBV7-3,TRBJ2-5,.,TGTGCCAGCAGCTTAGAAGCAGGACAGGCAATTCGGGAGACCCAGTACTTC,CASSLEAGQAIRETQYF
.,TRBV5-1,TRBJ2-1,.,TGCGCCAGCAGATCGCAGGGTTACAATGAGCAGTTCTTC,CASRSQGYNEQFF
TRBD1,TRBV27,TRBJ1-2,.,TGTGCCAGCAAGCCAGGACCGGGACAGCTTTATGGCTACACCTTC,CASKPGPGQLYGYTF
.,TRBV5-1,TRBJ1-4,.,TGCGCCAGCAGCCCCCTAGGGGGTAATGAAAAACTGTTTTTT,CASSPLGGNEKLFF
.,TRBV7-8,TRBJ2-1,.,TGTGCCAGCAGCTCCGCAAGGGAGCAGTTCTTC,CASSSAREQFF
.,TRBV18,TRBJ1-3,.,TGTGCCAGCTCACCGGACACCGGAAACACCATATATTTT,CASSPDTGNTIYF
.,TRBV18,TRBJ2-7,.,TGTGCCAGCTCATCCGGGGCAGGATACGAGCAGTACTTC,CASSSGAGYEQYF
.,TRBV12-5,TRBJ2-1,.,TGTGCTAGTGGTTTGGAAGCGGCCGAGCAGTTCTTC,CASGLEAAEQFF
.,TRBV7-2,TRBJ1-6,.,TGTGCCAGCAGCTTAGACAACAGATATAATTCACCCCTCCACTTT,CASSLDNRYNSPLHF
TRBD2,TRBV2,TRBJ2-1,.,TGTGCCAGCAGTGGAGCCAGCGGGGGGTCTAGCTCCTACAATGAGCAGTTCTTC,CASSGASGGSSSYNEQFF
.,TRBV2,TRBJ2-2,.,TGTGCCAGCAGTCCGGGGCTGGGGGAGCTGTTTTTT,CASSPGLGELFF
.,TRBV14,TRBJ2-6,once,TGTGCCAGCAGCCAAGCCCGAGAGGGTACTGGGGCCAACGTCCTGACTTTC,CASSQAREGTGANVLTF
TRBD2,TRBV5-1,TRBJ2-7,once,TGCGCCAGCCAACCTTGGGAGGGGCGCATCTACGAGCAGTACTTC,CASQPWEGRIYEQYF
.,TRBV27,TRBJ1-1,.,TGTGCCAGCAGTTCAAGGGGGGTTACCGAAGCTTTCTTT,CASSSRGVTEAFF
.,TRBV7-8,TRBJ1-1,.,TGTGCCAGCATTCCGGAGACAATGAACACTGAAGCTTTCTTT,CASIPETMNTEAFF
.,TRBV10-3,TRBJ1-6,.,TGTGCCATCAGTGACCCCCGGCTTGATAATTCACCCCTCCACTTT,CAISDPRLDNSPLHF
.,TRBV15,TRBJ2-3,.,TGTGCCACCAGAGAAAGGGGGGGCACCACAGATACGCAGTATTTT,CATRERGGTTDTQYF
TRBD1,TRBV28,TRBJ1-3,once,TGTGCCATCTCCTCACCTCGGACAGGGGATGCTTACTCTGGAAACACCATATATTTT,CAISSPRTGDAYSGNTIYF
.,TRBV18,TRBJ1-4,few,TGTGCCAGCTCACTATCGCTGACCCAAGGAAGGGAAAAACTGTTTTTT,CASSLSLTQGREKLFF
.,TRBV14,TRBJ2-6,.,TGTGCCAGCAGCCAAGTCTATTTCTCTGGGGCCAACGTCCTGACTTTC,CASSQVYFSGANVLTF
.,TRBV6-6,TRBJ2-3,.,TGTGCCAGCAGAAAGGGAGATACGCAGTATTTT,CASRKGDTQYF
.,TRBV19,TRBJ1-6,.,TGTGCCAGTAGTAGGGAACGGGACGGCAATTCACCCCTCCACTTT,CASSRERDGNSPLHF
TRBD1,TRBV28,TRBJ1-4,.,TGTGCCAGCAGTTTCCCCGGGACAGGGGTGAATGAAAAACTGTTTTTT,CASSFPGTGVNEKLFF
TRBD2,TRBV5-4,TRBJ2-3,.,TGTGCCAGCTCCGGGGGGTCCTCTGGCACAGATACGCAGTATTTT,CASSGGSSGTDTQYF
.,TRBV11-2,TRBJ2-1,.,TGTGCCAGCAGCTCCGGCGAGTACAATGAGCAGTTCTTC,CASSSGEYNEQFF
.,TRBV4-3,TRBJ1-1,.,TGCGCCAGCAGCCAGGTGAATGGGGCTGAAGCTTTCTTT,CASSQVNGAEAFF
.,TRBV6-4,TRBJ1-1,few,TGTGCCAGCAGTGACTCTCTGAACACTGAAGCTTTCTTT,CASSDSLNTEAFF
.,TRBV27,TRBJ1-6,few,TGTGCCAGCGCAAGGGGAGACTGGGATTCACCCCTCCACTTT,CASARGDWDSPLHF
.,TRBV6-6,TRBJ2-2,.,TGTGCCAGCAGTAACACCGGGGAGCTGTTTTTT,CASSNTGELFF
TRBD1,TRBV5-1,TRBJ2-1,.,TGCGCCAGCAGCGACGGGACAGGGGGAGGGTACAATGAGCAGTTCTTC,CASSDGTGGGYNEQFF
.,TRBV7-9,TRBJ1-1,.,TGTGCCAGCAGCTTAGGGACCTTCAGGGACACTGAAGCTTTCTTT,CASSLGTFRDTEAFF
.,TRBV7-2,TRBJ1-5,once,TGTGCCAGCAGCCCCCTAGGGTGGAGCAATCAGCCCCAGCATTTT,CASSPLGWSNQPQHF
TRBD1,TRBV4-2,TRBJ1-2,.,TGTGCCAGCAGCCAAGGGATCGGACAGGCCGATGGCTACACCTTC,CASSQGIGQADGYTF
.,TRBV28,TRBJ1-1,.,TGTGCCAGCAGTTTACCAGGGATGAACACTGAAGCTTTCTTT,CASSLPGMNTEAFF
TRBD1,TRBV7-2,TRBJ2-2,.,TGTGCCAGCAGCACAAGGGACAGGGTCGGCGGGGAGCTGTTTTTT,CASSTRDRVGGELFF
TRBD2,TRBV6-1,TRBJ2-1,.,TGTGCCAGCAGTGTGGCTTTTGGCGGGGGGGCCCGTGAGCAGTTCTTC,CASSVAFGGGAREQFF
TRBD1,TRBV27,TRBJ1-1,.,TGTGCCAGCAGACGTACAGGGGGCGCAGGGAACACTGAAGCTTTCTTT,CASRRTGGAGNTEAFF
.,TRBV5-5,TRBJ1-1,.,TGTGCCAGCAGCGAAACAGTGAACACTGAAGCTTTCTTT,CASSETVNTEAFF